This is a list of T cell receptor beta chains from one sample in a study of blood T cells in healthy people across ages. One entry per CDR3 protein, called by TCRdb with MiXCR from the 5' RACE reads. The data contain about 1.6 million distinct CDR3 sequences, about 31% of them singletons. What was sequenced was blood. These receptors came from a woman in her 30s in good health. CDR3s include the opening cysteine and the closing phenylalanine or tryptophan. Fields, in order: J gene, D gene, clone size, V gene, CDR3 DNA, CDR3 protein. A D gene is named only where the DNA matches it firmly. Only some rows state a clone size, as once, few, many or a class for expanded clones.

J: TRBJ1-3; D: -; size: -; V: TRBV6-1; DNA: TGTGCCAGCAGTGAAGATGGCGCGGGGGCTGGAAACACCATATATTTT; CDR3: CASSEDGAGAGNTIYF
J: TRBJ2-7; D: -; size: -; V: TRBV5-1; DNA: TGCGCCAGCAGCTCTGTAATATTAGACGGAGACTACGAGCAGTACTTC; CDR3: CASSSVILDGDYEQYF
J: TRBJ1-2; D: -; size: -; V: TRBV12-3/TRBV12-4; DNA: TGTGCCAGCAGTTTAGCGTGGGCAGGGGTCGGCTACACCTTC; CDR3: CASSLAWAGVGYTF
J: TRBJ2-1; D: TRBD2; size: -; V: TRBV9; DNA: TGTGCCAGCAGCGCTAGCGGGAGTGAGCAGTTCTTC; CDR3: CASSASGSEQFF
J: TRBJ2-6; D: -; size: -; V: TRBV2; DNA: TGTGCCAGCAGTGCAGGAGGGGCCAACGTCCTGACTTTC; CDR3: CASSAGGANVLTF
J: TRBJ1-1; D: -; size: -; V: TRBV29-1; DNA: TGCAGCGTTGTAGCTCAGGGGAACACTGAAGCTTTCTTT; CDR3: CSVVAQGNTEAFF
J: TRBJ2-1; D: TRBD1; size: -; V: TRBV7-9; DNA: TGTGCCAGCAGCTTCAGGGGGTCGAGGTACAATGAGCAGTTCTTC; CDR3: CASSFRGSRYNEQFF
J: TRBJ2-1; D: TRBD1; size: -; V: TRBV20-1; DNA: TGCAGTGCGGAGGCCGGGACAGGGGGCCACAATGAGCAGTTCTTC; CDR3: CSAEAGTGGHNEQFF
J: TRBJ2-7; D: TRBD1; size: few; V: TRBV30; DNA: TGTGCCTGGAGTGCGGGACAGGCTGCCTACGAGCAGTACTTC; CDR3: CAWSAGQAAYEQYF
J: TRBJ2-5; D: -; size: -; V: TRBV7-8; DNA: TGTGCCAGCAGCTTAGCTCCTGCGCTGACCCAGTACTTC; CDR3: CASSLAPALTQYF
J: TRBJ1-2; D: TRBD1; size: few; V: TRBV7-3; DNA: TGTGCCAGCAGCACGGCCGGACAGGGGACCTATGGCTACACCTTC; CDR3: CASSTAGQGTYGYTF
J: TRBJ2-3; D: TRBD2; size: once; V: TRBV11-2; DNA: TGTGCCAGCAGCTCCCGTCTGGGTAAGCGGGAGGGGCAAGATACGCAGTATTTT; CDR3: CASSSRLGKREGQDTQYF
J: TRBJ2-7; D: -; size: -; V: TRBV6-1; DNA: TGTGCCAGCAGTGACTGGACAGCCTCCTACGAGCAGTACTTC; CDR3: CASSDWTASYEQYF
J: TRBJ2-3; D: TRBD2; size: -; V: TRBV27; DNA: TGTGCCAGCAGTTTATATCCTAGCGGGGGGCCCCAGGAGCAGTATTTT; CDR3: CASSLYPSGGPQEQYF
J: TRBJ2-3; D: TRBD1; size: few; V: TRBV7-6; DNA: TGTGCCAGCAGCGTACAGGGGATCGGCACAGATACGCAGTATTTT; CDR3: CASSVQGIGTDTQYF
J: TRBJ2-2; D: -; size: -; V: TRBV5-5; DNA: TGTGCCAGCAGCTTGTGGATAGCAGCGAACACCGGGGAGCTGTTTTTT; CDR3: CASSLWIAANTGELFF
J: TRBJ2-5; D: -; size: -; V: TRBV15; DNA: TGTGCCACCAGTCACGGGGGCAAGCAGTACTTC; CDR3: CATSHGGKQYF
J: TRBJ1-5; D: -; size: once; V: TRBV11-2; DNA: TGTGCCAGCAGCTTAGACAGAATTAGCAATCAGCCCCAGCATTTT; CDR3: CASSLDRISNQPQHF
J: TRBJ2-7; D: -; size: -; V: TRBV5-6; DNA: TGTGCCAGCAGCCCATGGAGGCGTGGGTTCGAGCAGTACTTC; CDR3: CASSPWRRGFEQYF
J: TRBJ1-2; D: TRBD1; size: -; V: TRBV20-1; DNA: TGCAGTGCTCTAAGAGACAGGGTTATCTATGGCTACACCTTC; CDR3: CSALRDRVIYGYTF
J: TRBJ2-5; D: -; size: -; V: TRBV7-9; DNA: TGTGCCAGCAGCTTTATAGGGGAAGAGACCCAGTACTTC; CDR3: CASSFIGEETQYF
J: TRBJ1-5; D: -; size: many; V: TRBV4-1; DNA: TGCGCCAGCAGCCAAGTGGGGTTGGGCAATCAGCCCCAGCATTTT; CDR3: CASSQVGLGNQPQHF
J: TRBJ2-5; D: TRBD2; size: once; V: TRBV20-1; DNA: TGCAGTGCTAGAGTGCGGACTAGCGGGACCCCCTACAAGCAGTACTTC; CDR3: CSARVRTSGTPYKQYF
J: TRBJ2-1; D: -; size: few; V: TRBV7-3; DNA: TGTGCCAGCTGCCCCATGACCTCCTACAATGAGCAGTTCTTC; CDR3: CASCPMTSYNEQFF
J: TRBJ2-1; D: TRBD2; size: -; V: TRBV3-1; DNA: TGTGCCAGCAGCCAAGGGGCTAGCGGGAGATCCAATGAGCAGTTCTTC; CDR3: CASSQGASGRSNEQFF
J: TRBJ2-3; D: -; size: -; V: TRBV20-1; DNA: TGCAGTGCTAGAACGAAAGCTAGAGGCACAGATACGCAGTATTTT; CDR3: CSARTKARGTDTQYF
J: TRBJ2-3; D: TRBD2; size: few; V: TRBV4-2; DNA: TGTGCCAGCGGAGCGTTTGCTCTAGCGGGAGGAGGGTCGGGCACAGATACGCAGTATTTT; CDR3: CASGAFALAGGGSGTDTQYF
J: TRBJ1-1; D: TRBD1; size: -; V: TRBV20-1; DNA: TGCAGTGCTAGAGGACAGGGAAACGCCGAGGCTTTTTGGACCGTTGAAGCTTTCTTT; CDR3: CSARGQGNAEAFWTVEAFF
J: TRBJ2-3; D: -; size: -; V: TRBV20-1; DNA: TGCAGTGCTAGAGCTCCGCGGGGTAGCACAGATACGCAGTATTTT; CDR3: CSARAPRGSTDTQYF
J: TRBJ2-3; D: -; size: few; V: TRBV3-1; DNA: TGTGCCAGCAGCCAGAGGGGGGGCAGCACAGATACGCAGTATTTT; CDR3: CASSQRGGSTDTQYF
J: TRBJ2-1; D: TRBD1; size: few; V: TRBV5-1; DNA: TGCGCCAGCAACACAGGGGGACTCTACAATGAGCAGTTCTTC; CDR3: CASNTGGLYNEQFF
J: TRBJ2-2; D: -; size: -; V: TRBV7-2; DNA: TGTGCCAGCAGCCGCCACGGGGCGGCTGCCAGGGAGCTGTTTTTT; CDR3: CASSRHGAAARELFF
J: TRBJ1-2; D: TRBD1; size: -; V: TRBV20-1; DNA: TGCAGTGCAAAGACAGGGGGAGGCTATGGCCACACCTTC; CDR3: CSAKTGGGYGHTF
J: TRBJ2-5; D: TRBD2; size: few; V: TRBV20-1; DNA: TGCAGTGCTGGACCTAAGCGCGGGAGAAAAGAGACCCAGTACTTC; CDR3: CSAGPKRGRKETQYF
J: TRBJ2-1; D: -; size: -; V: TRBV6-2/TRBV6-3; DNA: TGTGCCAGCAGTTACTCCTCCGGTCCGACCTACAATGAGCAGTTCTTC; CDR3: CASSYSSGPTYNEQFF
J: TRBJ2-7; D: -; size: few; V: TRBV7-2; DNA: TGTGCCAGCAGCTTGGAAAGGATCTACGAGCAGTACTTC; CDR3: CASSLERIYEQYF
J: TRBJ1-4; D: -; size: once; V: TRBV30; DNA: TGTGCCTGGAGTGGAACAGGGAATGAAAAACTGTTTTTT; CDR3: CAWSGTGNEKLFF
J: TRBJ2-6; D: TRBD1; size: few; V: TRBV6-2/TRBV6-3; DNA: TGTGCCAGCAAAAACGACAGGGCCGGCTCTGGGGCCAACGTCCTGACTTTC; CDR3: CASKNDRAGSGANVLTF
J: TRBJ2-7; D: TRBD1; size: -; V: TRBV7-6; DNA: TGTGCCAGCAGCTCAAAACCGACAGGGGGTAACTACGAGCAGTACTTC; CDR3: CASSSKPTGGNYEQYF
J: TRBJ1-3; D: -; size: once; V: TRBV4-1; DNA: TGCGCCAGCAGCCAACGGTCCCAGCAAGACACCATATATTTT; CDR3: CASSQRSQQDTIYF
J: TRBJ1-2; D: -; size: -; V: TRBV12-3/TRBV12-4; DNA: TGTGCCAGCAGTCCCTCGGGCAATGGCTACACCTTC; CDR3: CASSPSGNGYTF
J: TRBJ2-3; D: -; size: few; V: TRBV4-2; DNA: TGTGCCAGCAGCCAAGACCCCCGCGGGAAAACTAGCACAGATACGCAGTATTTT; CDR3: CASSQDPRGKTSTDTQYF
J: TRBJ1-1; D: -; size: many; V: TRBV5-1; DNA: TGCGCCAGCAGCTTGAGGGCGGTGCCCACTGAAGCTTTCTTT; CDR3: CASSLRAVPTEAFF